This T cell receptor (beta chain) came from a study of T-cell memory formation after mild COVID-19. Using its own MiXCR run on the 5' RACE reads, TCRdb lists one record per CDR3 protein. The sample records hundreds of thousands of distinct CDR3 sequences, about 24% being singletons. V was clipped by 7 bases and J by 6 bases, with 15 bases between them. Looked up from germline, CDR1 is SQVTM and CDR2 is ANQGSEA. CDR3 length: 12 amino acids. The specimen was PBMCs or a T cell subset sorted from them (not recorded which). The rearrangement uses TRBV29-1 and TRBJ2-5; D may be TRBD1 (6 bases). The clonotype was recovered from an adult woman who had mild COVID-19 (a few samples of this study predate the infection). Cell type and time point are not known. CDR3 nucleotides: TGCAGCGCTGAGAGGGACATACAGACCCAGTACTTC. It is translated as CSAERDIQTQYF. The variable domain in full, completed from reference TRBV29-1 and TRBJ2-5, reads SAVISQKPSRDICQRGTSLTIQCQVDSQVTMMFWYRQQPGQSLTLIATANQGSEATYESGFVIDKFPISRPNLTFSTLTVSNMSPEDSSIYLCSAERDIQTQYFGPGTRLLVL.